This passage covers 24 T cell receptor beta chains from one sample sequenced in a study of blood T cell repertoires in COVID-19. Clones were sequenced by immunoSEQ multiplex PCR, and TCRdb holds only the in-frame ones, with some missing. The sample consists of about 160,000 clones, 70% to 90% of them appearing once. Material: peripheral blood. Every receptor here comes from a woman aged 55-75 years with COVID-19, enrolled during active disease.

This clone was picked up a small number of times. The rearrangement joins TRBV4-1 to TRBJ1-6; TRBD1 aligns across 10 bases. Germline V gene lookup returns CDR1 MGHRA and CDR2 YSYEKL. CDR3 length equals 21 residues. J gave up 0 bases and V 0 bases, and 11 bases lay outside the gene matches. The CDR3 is CASSQDWGQGIGRSYNSPLHF. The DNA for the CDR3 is TGCGCCAGCAGCCAAGATTGGGGACAGGGGATTGGGCGCTCCTATAATTCACCCCTCCACTTT.

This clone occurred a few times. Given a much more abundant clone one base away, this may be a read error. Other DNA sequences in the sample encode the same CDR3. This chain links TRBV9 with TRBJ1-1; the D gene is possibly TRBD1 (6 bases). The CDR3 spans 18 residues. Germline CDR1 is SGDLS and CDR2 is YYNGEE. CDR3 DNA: TGCGCCAGCAGCGTAGGGGGGGGCCAGGGGCTCATGAACACTGAAGCTTTCTTT. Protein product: CASSVGGGQGLMNTEAFF. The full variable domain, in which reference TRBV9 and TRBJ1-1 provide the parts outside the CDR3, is DSGVTQTPKHLITATGQRVTLRCSPRSGDLSVYWYQQSLDQGLQFLIQYYNGEERAKGNILERFSAQQFPDLHSELNLSSLELGDSALYFCASSVGGGQGLMNTEAFFGQGTRLTVV.

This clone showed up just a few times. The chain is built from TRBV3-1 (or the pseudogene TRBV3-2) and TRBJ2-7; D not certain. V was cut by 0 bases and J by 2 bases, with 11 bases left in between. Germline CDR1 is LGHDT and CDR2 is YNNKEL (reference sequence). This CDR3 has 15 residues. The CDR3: CASSQDLSPTYEQYF. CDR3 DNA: TGTGCCAGCAGCCAAGATCTAAGCCCAACCTACGAGCAGTACTTC.

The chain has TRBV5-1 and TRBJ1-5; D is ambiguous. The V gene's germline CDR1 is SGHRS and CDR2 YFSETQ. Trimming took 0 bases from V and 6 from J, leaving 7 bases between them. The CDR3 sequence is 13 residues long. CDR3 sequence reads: CASSLAEFQPQHF. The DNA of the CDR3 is TGCGCCAGCAGCTTGGCGGAGTTTCAGCCCCAGCATTTT.

The CDR3 DNA follows: TGCGCCAGCAGCTTGGATACAGGGATTCATGAGCAGTTCTTC. The encoded protein is CASSLDTGIHEQFF. The chain carries TRBV5-1 and TRBJ2-1, with D maybe TRBD1 (6 bases). Trimming shortened V by 0 bases and J by 8 bases, and 12 bases separated the two germline ends. The CDR3 sequence is 14 residues long. Germline V gene data show CDR1 as SGHRS and CDR2 as YFSETQ. The whole variable domain, filled in from reference TRBV5-1 and TRBJ2-1, reads KAGVTQTPRYLIKTRGQQVTLSCSPISGHRSVSWYQQTPGQGLQFLFEYFSETQRNKGNFPGRFSGRQFSNSRSEMNVSTLELGDSALYLCASSLDTGIHEQFFGPGTRLTVL.

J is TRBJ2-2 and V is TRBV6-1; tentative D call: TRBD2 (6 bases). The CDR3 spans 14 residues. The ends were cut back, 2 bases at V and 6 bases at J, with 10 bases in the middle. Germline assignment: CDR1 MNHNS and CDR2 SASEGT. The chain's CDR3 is CASSETRGSGELFF. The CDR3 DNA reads TGTGCCAGCAGTGAAACTCGGGGGTCCGGGGAGCTGTTTTTT.

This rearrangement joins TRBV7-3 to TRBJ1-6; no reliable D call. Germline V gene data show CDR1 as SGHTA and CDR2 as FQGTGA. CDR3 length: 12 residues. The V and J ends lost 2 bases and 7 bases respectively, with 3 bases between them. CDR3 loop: CASSLENSPLHF. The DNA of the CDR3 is TGTGCCAGCAGCTTAGAGAATTCACCCCTCCACTTT.

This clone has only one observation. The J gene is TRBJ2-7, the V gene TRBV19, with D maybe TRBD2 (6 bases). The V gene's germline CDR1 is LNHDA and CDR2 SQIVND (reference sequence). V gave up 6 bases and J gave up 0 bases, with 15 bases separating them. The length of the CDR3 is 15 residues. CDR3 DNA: TGTGCCAGTAGGGCCGGGACTCTTAGCTCCTACGAGCAGTACTTC. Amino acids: CASRAGTLSSYEQYF.

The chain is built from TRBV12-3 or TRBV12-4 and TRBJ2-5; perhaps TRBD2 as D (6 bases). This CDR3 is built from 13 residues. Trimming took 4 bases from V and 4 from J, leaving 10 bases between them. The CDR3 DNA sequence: TGTGCCAGCAGTTCGTTCGGGGGAGAGACCCAGTACTTC. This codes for CASSSFGGETQYF.

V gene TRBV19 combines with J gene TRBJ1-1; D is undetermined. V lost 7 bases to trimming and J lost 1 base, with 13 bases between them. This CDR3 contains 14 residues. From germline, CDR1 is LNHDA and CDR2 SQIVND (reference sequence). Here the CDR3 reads CASIQADGNTEAFF. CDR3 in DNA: TGTGCCAGTATCCAAGCGGATGGGAACACTGAAGCTTTCTTT. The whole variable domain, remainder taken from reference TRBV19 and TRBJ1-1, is DGGITQSPKYLFRKEGQNVTLSCEQNLNHDAMYWYRQDPGQGLRLIYYSQIVNDFQKGDIAEGYSVSREKKESFPLTVTSAQKNPTAFYLCASIQADGNTEAFFGQGTRLTVV.

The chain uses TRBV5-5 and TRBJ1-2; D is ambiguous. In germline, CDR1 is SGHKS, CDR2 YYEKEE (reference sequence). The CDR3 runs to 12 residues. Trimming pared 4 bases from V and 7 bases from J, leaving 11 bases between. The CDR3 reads CASSPRSGGYTF. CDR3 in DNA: TGTGCCAGCAGCCCCAGGTCAGGTGGCTACACCTTC.

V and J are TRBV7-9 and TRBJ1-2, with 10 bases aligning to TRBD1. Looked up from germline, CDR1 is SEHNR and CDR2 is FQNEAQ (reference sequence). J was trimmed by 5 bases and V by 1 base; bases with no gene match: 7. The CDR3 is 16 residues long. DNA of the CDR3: TGTGCCAGCAGCTTAGAGGGGGACAGGGGTCGTTATGGCTACACCTTC. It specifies CASSLEGDRGRYGYTF. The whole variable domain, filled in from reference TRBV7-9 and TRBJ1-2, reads DTGVSQNPRHKITKRGQNVTFRCDPISEHNRLYWYRQTLGQGPEFLTYFQNEAQLEKSRLLSDRFSAERPKGSFSTLEIQRTEQGDSAMYLCASSLEGDRGRYGYTFGSGTRLTVV.

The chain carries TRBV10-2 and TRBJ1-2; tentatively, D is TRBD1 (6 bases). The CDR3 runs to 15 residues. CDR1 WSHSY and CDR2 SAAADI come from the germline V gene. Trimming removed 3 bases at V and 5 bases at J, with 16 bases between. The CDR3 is CASSDSSGGAYGYTF. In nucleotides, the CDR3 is TGCGCCAGCAGTGACTCGAGTGGGGGGGCATATGGCTACACCTTC.

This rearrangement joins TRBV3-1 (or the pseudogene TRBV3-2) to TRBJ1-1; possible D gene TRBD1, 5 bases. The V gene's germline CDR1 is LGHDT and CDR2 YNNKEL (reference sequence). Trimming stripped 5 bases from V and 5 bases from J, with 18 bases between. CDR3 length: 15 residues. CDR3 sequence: CASSSWGGRVTEAFF. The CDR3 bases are TGTGCCAGCAGCTCGTGGGGAGGCAGGGTGACTGAAGCTTTCTTT.

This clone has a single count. The CDR3 sequence: CASNLRAGRQNTEAFF. The DNA for the CDR3 is TGTGCCAGTAATCTTAGAGCGGGACGGCAGAACACTGAAGCTTTCTTT. This sequence joins TRBV19 and TRBJ1-1; D possibly corresponds to TRBD1 (5 bases). V lost 7 bases and J 1 base, leaving 19 bases between the germline ends. Germline V gene data show CDR1 as LNHDA and CDR2 as SQIVND (reference sequence). This CDR3 is 16 amino acids long.

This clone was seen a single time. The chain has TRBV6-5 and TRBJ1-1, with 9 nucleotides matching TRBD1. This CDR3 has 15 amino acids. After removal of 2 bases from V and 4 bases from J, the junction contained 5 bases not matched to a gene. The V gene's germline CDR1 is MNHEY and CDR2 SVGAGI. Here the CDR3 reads CASSYRDRVGTEAFF. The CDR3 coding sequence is TGTGCCAGCAGTTACCGGGACAGGGTGGGCACTGAAGCTTTCTTT.

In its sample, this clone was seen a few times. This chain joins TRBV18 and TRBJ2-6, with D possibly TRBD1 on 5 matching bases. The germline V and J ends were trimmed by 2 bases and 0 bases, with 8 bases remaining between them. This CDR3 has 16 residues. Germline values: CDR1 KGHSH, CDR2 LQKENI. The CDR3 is CASSPIDSSGANVLTF. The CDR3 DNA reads TGTGCCAGCTCACCAATTGACAGCTCTGGGGCCAACGTCCTGACTTTC.

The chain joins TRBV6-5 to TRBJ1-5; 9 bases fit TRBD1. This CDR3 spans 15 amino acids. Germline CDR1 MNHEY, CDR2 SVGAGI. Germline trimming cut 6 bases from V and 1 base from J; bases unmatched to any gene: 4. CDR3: CASSFGTGSNQPQHF. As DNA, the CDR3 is TGTGCCAGCAGCTTCGGGACAGGGAGCAATCAGCCCCAGCATTTT.

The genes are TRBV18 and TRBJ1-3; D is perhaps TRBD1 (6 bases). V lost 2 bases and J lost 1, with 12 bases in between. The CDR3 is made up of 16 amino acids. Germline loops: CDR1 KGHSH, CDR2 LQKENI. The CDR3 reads CASSPLQGMSGNTIYF. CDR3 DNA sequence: TGTGCCAGCTCACCATTACAGGGAATGTCTGGAAACACCATATATTTT.

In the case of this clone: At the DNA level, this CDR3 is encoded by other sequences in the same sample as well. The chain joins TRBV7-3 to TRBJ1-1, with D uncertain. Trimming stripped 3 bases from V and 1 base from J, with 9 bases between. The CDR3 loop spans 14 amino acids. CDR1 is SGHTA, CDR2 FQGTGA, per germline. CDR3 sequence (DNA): TGTGCCAGCAGCTTTGGGCAAGGGAACACTGAAGCTTTCTTT. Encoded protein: CASSFGQGNTEAFF.

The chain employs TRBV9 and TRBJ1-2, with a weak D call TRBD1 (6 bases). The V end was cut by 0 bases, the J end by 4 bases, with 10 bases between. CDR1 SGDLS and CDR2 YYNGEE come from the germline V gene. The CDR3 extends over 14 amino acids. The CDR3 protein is CASSVDRVVYGYTF. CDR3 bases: TGTGCCAGCAGCGTAGACAGGGTGGTCTATGGCTACACCTTC. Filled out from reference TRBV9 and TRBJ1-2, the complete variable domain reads DSGVTQTPKHLITATGQRVTLRCSPRSGDLSVYWYQQSLDQGLQFLIQYYNGEERAKGNILERFSAQQFPDLHSELNLSSLELGDSALYFCASSVDRVVYGYTFGSGTRLTVV.

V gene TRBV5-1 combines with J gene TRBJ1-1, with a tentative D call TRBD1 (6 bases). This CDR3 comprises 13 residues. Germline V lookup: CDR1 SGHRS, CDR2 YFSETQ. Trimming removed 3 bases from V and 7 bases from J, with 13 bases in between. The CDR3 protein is CASSSQGLREAFF. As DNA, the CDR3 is TGCGCCAGCAGCTCACAGGGCCTCCGTGAAGCTTTCTTT. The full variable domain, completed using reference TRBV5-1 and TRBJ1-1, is KAGVTQTPRYLIKTRGQQVTLSCSPISGHRSVSWYQQTPGQGLQFLFEYFSETQRNKGNFPGRFSGRQFSNSRSEMNVSTLELGDSALYLCASSSQGLREAFFGQGTRLTVV.

CDR3 region: CASWDSANTGELFF. The DNA of the CDR3 is TGTGCCAGCTGGGACAGTGCGAACACCGGGGAGCTGTTTTTT. This rearrangement joins TRBV28 to TRBJ2-2, with 7 positions matching TRBD1. The CDR3 has 14 amino acids. After removal of 8 bases from V and 0 bases from J, the junction contained 3 bases not matched to a gene. Looked up from germline, CDR1 is MDHEN and CDR2 is SYDVKM.

The CDR3 bases are TGTGCCAGCACTCTTAGGGAGTTGGCCACTGAAGCTTTCTTT. Amino acids: CASTLRELATEAFF. The chain is built from TRBV2 and TRBJ1-1; D uncertain. Germline V gene lookup returns CDR1 SNHLY and CDR2 FYNNEI. Trimming removed 7 bases from V and 4 bases from J, with 16 bases in between. This CDR3 region has 14 residues.